A single T cell receptor beta chain is shown here with its context. V was trimmed by 2 bases and J by 3 bases, leaving 20 bases between them. This CDR3 region has 17 residues. This specimen belongs to a study of blood T cell repertoires in COVID-19. The wider study: The United States, Italy and Spain were the sources of the acute and convalescent COVID-19 samples. From T cells, B-cell-depleted T cells, or PBMCs came the material, which was cDNA or gDNA.

Authors' analysis steps: For nucleated cells, counts were estimated from reference gene primer amplification. Clones were read by immunoSEQ multiplex PCR, and TCRdb kept only the in-frame ones, dropping some. V, J and clone size were drawn from that table, and D and trimming were deduced from the DNA. This sample yields roughly 50,000 clones, of which 80% to 90% are seen a single time; around 2.9% belongs to the top ten. This sequence was found in an elderly woman with acute or convalescent COVID-19. The V gene is TRBV23-1, the J gene TRBJ2-7, with D perhaps TRBD1 (6 bases). TRBV23-1 is reported as an ORF; its role is uncertain. The material sequenced was peripheral blood. The CDR3 protein is CASSQHYHGTSDYEQYF. CDR3 bases: TGCGCCAGCAGTCAACACTACCACGGGACATCGGACTACGAGCAGTACTTC.